This is a list of T cell receptor beta chains from one sample in a study of PD-1 blockade in classical Hodgkin lymphoma. Sequencing was performed with immunoSEQ multiplex PCR; in TCRdb, only in-frame clones are kept and a portion is missing. Here the sample spans 80,000 to 100,000 clones, 81% being singletons. Sequencing used peripheral blood mononuclear cells (PBMCs), obtained before the second cycle of nivolumab. The receptor source for this set is a human donor with classical Hodgkin lymphoma. The CDR3 runs from the conserved cysteine through the conserved F or W. Each record gives: V gene, clone size, D gene, J gene, CDR3 DNA, CDR3 protein. D genes are given only for firm matches. Where a row states a size, it is once, few, many or the class of an expanded clone; other rows omit it.

>TRBV5-1|.|TRBD1|TRBJ2-3
TGCGCCAGCAGCTCTGAGGGGGCAAGCACAGATACGCAGTATTTT
CASSSEGASTDTQYF
>TRBV7-8|.|TRBD1|TRBJ2-1
TGTGCCAGCACCCCGGACAGGGGAGGCTTCCATGAGCAGTTCTTC
CASTPDRGGFHEQFF
>TRBV19|.|.|TRBJ2-7
TGTGCCAGTAGTCGGACGGTCAGCTCCTACGAGCAGTACTTC
CASSRTVSSYEQYF
>TRBV5-1|.|.|TRBJ2-1
TGCGCCAGCAGCTTGACTAGAGGGCTAAATGAGCAGTTCTTC
CASSLTRGLNEQFF
>TRBV27|.|TRBD1|TRBJ2-7
TGTGCCAGCAGAGGGACAGGGGGCTGGGACGAGCAGTACTTC
CASRGTGGWDEQYF
>TRBV19|.|.|TRBJ1-1
TGTGCCAGTAGTGTCCCCCGGGGCGAAGCTTTCTTT
CASSVPRGEAFF
>TRBV7-2|few|.|TRBJ2-7
TGTGCCAGCAGCTTATACAGGAGATCCTACGAGCAGTACTTC
CASSLYRRSYEQYF
>TRBV30|.|TRBD2|TRBJ2-5
TGTGCCTGGAGTGAGTGGGGGGGAGCACAGGAGACCCAGTACTTC
CAWSEWGGAQETQYF
>TRBV6-5|.|.|TRBJ1-2
TGTGCCAGCAGTTTCCTGAGTGCTCAGGGACGCGGTGGCTACACCTTC
CASSFLSAQGRGGYTF
>TRBV5-1|.|.|TRBJ2-2
TGCGCCAGCAGCTTGGAGGCAGGGAATAGCGGGGAGCTGTTTTTT
CASSLEAGNSGELFF
>TRBV15|.|TRBD1|TRBJ2-7
TGTGCCACCAGCAGGAGGACAGGGGGGGCCGAGCAGTACTTC
CATSRRTGGAEQYF
>TRBV5-1|.|.|TRBJ2-1
TGCGCCAGCAGCTTGAAGTTAGCCAGCGGCCCCAATTACAATGAGCAGTTCTTC
CASSLKLASGPNYNEQFF
>TRBV10-3|.|TRBD1|TRBJ1-5
TGTGCCAGCAGGACAGGGGAGAGCAATCAGCCCCAGCATTTT
CASRTGESNQPQHF
>TRBV4-1|once|.|TRBJ1-5
TGCGCCAGCAGCCAAGAGATCCTTCGCGATCAGCCCCAGCATTTT
CASSQEILRDQPQHF
>TRBV6-5|once|TRBD1|TRBJ2-7
TGTGCCAGCAGGGGACAGGGGACATTCTACGAGCAGTACTTC
CASRGQGTFYEQYF
>TRBV7-6|few|.|TRBJ2-2
TGTGCCAGCAGCCCCAGTATCGGAGTCTGGTCGAACACCGGGGAGCTGTTTTTT
CASSPSIGVWSNTGELFF
>TRBV2|.|.|TRBJ1-1
TGTGCCAGCAGTGAAGCGAGGGTTCGGAACACTGAAGCTTTCTTT
CASSEARVRNTEAFF
>TRBV5-1|.|.|TRBJ2-7
TGCGCCAGCAGCATGCTGGACAGCTCCTACGAGCAGTACTTC
CASSMLDSSYEQYF
>TRBV5-1|.|TRBD2|TRBJ2-2
TGCGCCAGCAGGGGAACGACTAGCGGGAACACCGGGGAGCTGTTTTTT
CASRGTTSGNTGELFF
>TRBV28|.|.|TRBJ1-2
TGTGCCAGCAGGGTATCGACAGTCAGCTATGGCTACACCTTC
CASRVSTVSYGYTF
>TRBV10-3|.|.|TRBJ2-7
TGTGCCATCAGTGAGTCGGGAGACTACGAGCAGTACTTC
CAISESGDYEQYF
>TRBV7-2|once|.|TRBJ1-1
TGTGCCAGCAGCCCCGGTTTCGTGTTGGTGGGCACTGAAGCTTTCTTT
CASSPGFVLVGTEAFF
>TRBV5-6|once|TRBD2|TRBJ2-7
TGTGCCAGCAGCTTGCCGGGACTAGCGGGAGGCCGGAGCTCCTACGAGCAGTACTTC
CASSLPGLAGGRSSYEQYF
>TRBV18|.|.|TRBJ2-7
TGTGCCAGCTCCCGGGGGACTCCACACCACGAGCAGTACTTC
CASSRGTPHHEQYF
>TRBV28|.|TRBD2|TRBJ2-5
TGTGCCAGCCGCCCAGGGCATAGCGGGAGTACGAAGACCCAGTACTTC
CASRPGHSGSTKTQYF
>TRBV5-1|.|.|TRBJ2-7
TGCGCCAGCAGCTTAGAACCGGGGGGCGCCGCTGGCGAGCAGTACTTC
CASSLEPGGAAGEQYF
>TRBV11-2|once|.|TRBJ2-3
TGTGCCAGCAGCTCCACCGTCCCCCGGACAGATGCGCAGTATTTT
CASSSTVPRTDAQYF
>TRBV7-2|.|.|TRBJ2-3
TGTGCCAGCAGCTCCCTAGGGTTGGCTTCCCCCACAGATACGCAGTATTTT
CASSSLGLASPTDTQYF
>TRBV7-9|many|.|TRBJ2-5
TGTGCCAGCAGCTTAGCGCTGGAGACCCAGTACTTC
CASSLALETQYF
>TRBV4-2|.|.|TRBJ1-1
TGTGCCAGCAGCCAAGATAGTCACAGAACAAACACTGAAGCTTTCTTT
CASSQDSHRTNTEAFF
>TRBV18|.|.|TRBJ2-7
TGTGCCAGCTCACGGGAGGCAGCCTACGAGCAGTACTTC
CASSREAAYEQYF
>TRBV5-6|few|TRBD2|TRBJ2-1
TGTGCCAGCTCTCCGGGGCTAGCGGGAGTTAATGAGCAGTTCTTC
CASSPGLAGVNEQFF
>TRBV5-5|.|.|TRBJ1-2
TGTGCCAGCAGCTTGGGGGGAGTCGGCTATGGCTACACCTTC
CASSLGGVGYGYTF
>TRBV5-4|.|.|TRBJ2-7
TGTGCCAGCAGCTTGGTCGGTTACGAGCAGTACTTC
CASSLVGYEQYF
>TRBV10-3|few|TRBD1|TRBJ1-4
TGTGCCATCAGTGAGTTTACAGGGGGGACTGAAAAACTGTTTTTT
CAISEFTGGTEKLFF
>TRBV7-9|.|.|TRBJ2-3
TGTGCCAGCAGCCTCCGGGGTTTAGATACGCAGTATTTT
CASSLRGLDTQYF
>TRBV2|once|.|TRBJ2-2
TGTGCCAGCAGTGAAGTGACGCCAGGGACCGGGGAGCTGTTTTTT
CASSEVTPGTGELFF
>TRBV29-1|few|TRBD2|TRBJ2-7
TGCAGCGTTGAAGGACTAGCGGGATCTCGGTACGAGCAGTACTTC
CSVEGLAGSRYEQYF
>TRBV9|once|.|TRBJ2-7
TGTGCCAGCAGCCCATCCCACGGCTTATACGAGCAGTACTTC
CASSPSHGLYEQYF
>TRBV5-6|.|.|TRBJ2-5
TGTGCCAGCAGCTTGGTGGGGGTCCAAGAGACCCAGTACTTC
CASSLVGVQETQYF
>TRBV5-1|.|.|TRBJ1-1
TGCGCCAGCACGTTGGGGGGAGCTTCTTTGAACACTGAAGCTTTCTTT
CASTLGGASLNTEAFF
>TRBV7-3|once|.|TRBJ2-7
TGTGCCAGCAGTCTCCAGGCCGGGACGGCCTACGAGCAGTACTTC
CASSLQAGTAYEQYF
>TRBV18|.|.|TRBJ1-5
TGTGCCAGCTCCCCTGCTGGGGGCGCCAATCAGCCCCAGCATTTT
CASSPAGGANQPQHF